The 3 T cell receptor beta chains below come from one sample, sequenced in a study of cytomegalovirus exposure and HLA in healthy donors. The PCR had 60 Vbeta and 13 Jbeta primers. Clones were read by immunoSEQ multiplex PCR, and TCRdb kept only the in-frame ones, dropping some. Of approximately 160,000 clones listed, 60% to 85% were seen once; the top ten hold almost 3%. Sequenced material: PBMCs. All receptors come from a woman aged 50 to 65 in good health and CMV-seropositive.

The chain combines TRBV2 with TRBJ2-7, with a weak D call TRBD1 (6 bases). Looked up from germline, CDR1 is SNHLY and CDR2 is FYNNEI. The V and J ends lost 5 bases and 5 bases respectively, with 13 bases between them. The length of the CDR3 is 13 residues. The CDR3, as DNA: TGTGCCAGCAGTCCACAGGGTTCCCACGAGCAGTACTTC. Translating gives CASSPQGSHEQYF.

This chain uses TRBV2 with TRBJ2-7; possible D gene TRBD1, 6 bases. The V gene's germline CDR1 is SNHLY and CDR2 FYNNEI. CDR3 length: 12 residues. Trimming shortened V by 9 bases and J by 4 bases, and 13 bases separated the two germline ends. CDR3 loop: CASQLQGYEQYF. The CDR3 DNA follows: TGTGCCAGTCAACTACAGGGTTACGAGCAGTACTTC.

This chain uses TRBV19 with TRBJ2-7; D might be TRBD1 (5 bases). Germline CDR1 and CDR2: LNHDA and SQIVND (reference sequence). The CDR3 has 12 amino acids. V was clipped by 4 bases and J by 4 bases, with 8 bases between them. The CDR3 protein is CASSRTGYEQYF. For the CDR3, the DNA is TGTGCCAGTAGTAGAACAGGTTACGAGCAGTACTTC.